The 20 T cell receptor beta chains below all came from one sample that was sequenced in a study of cytomegalovirus exposure and HLA in healthy donors. The PCR had 60 Vbeta and 13 Jbeta primers. Here immunoSEQ multiplex PCR was the method, and the copy in TCRdb shows in-frame clones only, minus some. The sample consists of around 200,000 clones, 65% to 85% of them appearing once. The sample comprised PBMCs. These receptors came from a man aged 45-65 years in good health and CMV-seronegative.

The V and J genes are TRBV4-1 and TRBJ2-1; 9 bases agree with TRBD2. CDR1 and CDR2 (germline): MGHRA, YSYEKL. This CDR3 contains 16 residues. The junction had 11 bases not matched to a gene; V was cut back by 1 base and J by 10 bases. The CDR3 coding sequence is TGCGCCAGCAGCCAAGGGGTGCGGGAGGGCCGGGGGGAGCAGTTCTTC. It codes for CASSQGVREGRGEQFF.

The chain employs TRBV5-1 and TRBJ2-1; 11 bases align to TRBD2. J gave up 4 bases and V 3 bases, and 3 bases lay outside the gene matches. This CDR3 spans 15 amino acids. Germline values: CDR1 SGHRS, CDR2 YFSETQ. The CDR3 nucleotides read TGCGCCAGCAGCTGGCTAGCGGGGGGATACAATGAGCAGTTCTTC. This sequence encodes CASSWLAGGYNEQFF.

This chain joins TRBV19 and TRBJ1-5; D gene ambiguous. Looked up from germline, CDR1 is LNHDA and CDR2 is SQIVND (reference sequence). This CDR3 spans 14 amino acids. Trimming left V 5 bases short and J 1 base short, with 9 bases between. The CDR3 region has the DNA TGTGCCAGTAGTGCACTCACGAGCAATCAGCCCCAGCATTTT. Protein product: CASSALTSNQPQHF.

The genes are TRBV7-2 and TRBJ1-4, with 9 nucleotides matching TRBD1. CDR1 and CDR2 from the germline V gene are SGHTA and FQGNSA. There are 15 residues in the CDR3. Germline trimming cut 5 bases from V and 8 bases from J; bases unmatched to any gene: 9. CDR3 loop: CASSAQTGGLEKLFF. The CDR3 coding sequence is TGTGCCAGCAGCGCTCAGACAGGGGGGCTCGAAAAACTGTTTTTT.

The chain combines TRBV9 with TRBJ2-5; 11 bases fit TRBD1. The CDR3 extends over 15 amino acids. CDR1 is SGDLS, CDR2 YYNGEE, per germline. V trimming: 4 bases; J trimming: 5 bases; junction bases outside the gene matches: 7. CDR3 loop: CASSPRTGGAETQYF. The CDR3 DNA reads TGTGCCAGCAGCCCCAGGACAGGGGGCGCCGAGACCCAGTACTTC.

The chain carries TRBV18 and TRBJ1-3; D gene unclear. This CDR3 comprises 16 residues. From germline, CDR1 is KGHSH and CDR2 LQKENI. Between the trimmed V and J ends, which lost 1 base and 4 bases, there was a span of 14 bases. CDR3 bases: TGTGCCAGCTCACCACTTCTAGAGGGAGCCGGAAACACCATATATTTT. Its protein product is CASSPLLEGAGNTIYF.

The gene calls are TRBV29-1 and TRBJ2-2, with 7 bases matching TRBD2. The junction had 12 bases not matched to a gene; V was cut back by 7 bases and J by 7 bases. Germline loops: CDR1 SQVTM, CDR2 ANQGSEA. This CDR3 spans 14 amino acids. CDR3 sequence: CSARGPVAGGELFF. DNA of the CDR3: TGCAGCGCCCGGGGACCCGTAGCGGGCGGGGAGCTGTTTTTT.

This clone occurred once. The V gene is TRBV7-9, the J gene TRBJ2-1; tentative D call: TRBD2 (7 bases). In germline, CDR1 is SEHNR, CDR2 FQNEAQ (reference sequence). Trimming cost V 2 bases and J 6 bases, with 20 bases left between them. This CDR3 comprises 17 residues. CDR3 sequence (DNA): TGTGCCAGCAGCTTAAGGGGGAGGGGCTCTAGCATCAATGAGCAGTTCTTC. It codes for CASSLRGRGSSINEQFF.

The chain has TRBV7-3 and TRBJ2-3; 11 nucleotides match TRBD2. The junction had 7 bases not matched to a gene; V was cut back by 3 bases and J by 5 bases. The germline V gene has CDR1 SGHTA and CDR2 FQGTGA. The CDR3 length is 16 residues. CDR3 sequence reads: CASSFLASGRIDTQYF. The CDR3 nucleotides are TGTGCCAGCAGCTTTTTGGCTAGCGGGAGGATAGATACGCAGTATTTT.

The DNA of the CDR3 is TGTGCCAGCAGCAAAGCGCTCTCGAGGGCGGGAGTTACCTACGAGCAGTACTTC. It translates to CASSKALSRAGVTYEQYF. The gene calls are TRBV21-1 and TRBJ2-7; the DNA was not used to check the table's D call, TRBD2. TRBV21-1 is assigned pseudogene status. The length of the CDR3 is 18 residues.

The genes are TRBV19 and TRBJ2-1; possible D gene TRBD1, 5 bases. Germline V gene sequence: CDR1 LNHDA, CDR2 SQIVND (reference sequence). Trimming cost V 3 bases and J 7 bases, with 7 bases left between them. CDR3 length: 12 residues. This chain's CDR3 is CASSIPGNEQFF. The DNA of the CDR3 is TGTGCCAGTAGTATTCCAGGGAATGAGCAGTTCTTC.

V is TRBV28 and J is TRBJ1-1; D perhaps matches TRBD1 (5 bases). V was clipped by 3 bases and J by 1 base, with 12 bases between them. In germline, CDR1 is MDHEN, CDR2 SYDVKM. The CDR3 totals 15 residues. CDR3 in amino acids: CASSFPRTPNTEAFF. CDR3 nucleotides: TGTGCCAGCAGTTTCCCACGGACACCGAACACTGAAGCTTTCTTT.

The chain joins TRBV27 to TRBJ2-3; D perhaps matches TRBD2 (5 bases). The V end was cut by 6 bases, the J end by 2 bases, with 15 bases between. The CDR3 spans 15 residues. Germline V lookup: CDR1 MNHEY, CDR2 SMNVEV (reference sequence). CDR3 sequence reads: CASRSETIHTDTQYF. CDR3 sequence (DNA): TGTGCCAGCAGGAGTGAGACTATCCACACAGATACGCAGTATTTT.

The chain has TRBV6-5 and TRBJ1-2; 12 bases match TRBD1. CDR1 and CDR2 from the germline V gene are MNHEY and SVGAGI. V lost 9 bases to trimming and J lost 8 bases; unmatched junction nucleotides: 10. CDR3 length: 14 amino acids. CDR3 coding DNA: TGTGCCAGTGGGCCGGGACAGGGGGCGCGCGGCTACACCTTC. Its translation: CASGPGQGARGYTF.

V is TRBV28 and J is TRBJ2-7; 9 bases match TRBD1. V lost 6 bases and J lost 1; bases outside the gene matches: 7. CDR1 and CDR2 (germline): MDHEN, SYDVKM. The CDR3 covers 15 residues. The chain's CDR3 is CASRPGQGGSYEQYF. The CDR3 DNA reads as TGTGCCAGCAGACCGGGACAGGGAGGATCCTACGAGCAGTACTTC.

This chain connects TRBV6-5 to TRBJ2-5; 10 nucleotides align to TRBD1. The J call may not be correct, given that the DNA end is closer to TRBJ2-7. The CDR3 is made up of 15 amino acids. Germline values: CDR1 MNHEY, CDR2 SVGAGI. CDR3 DNA: TGTGCCAGCAGTAACGACAGGGGGCGCCTCTACGAGCAGTACTTC. This codes for CASSNDRGRLYEQYF.

V is TRBV15 and J is TRBJ2-5; D is undetermined. The DNA end lines up better with TRBJ2-7; the J call may be wrong. Germline CDR1 is LNHNV and CDR2 is YYDKDF (reference sequence). The CDR3 covers 13 residues. CDR3 DNA sequence: TGTGCCACCAGCAGAGACTTACCCTACGAGCAGTACTTC. Residues: CATSRDLPYEQYF.

The chain combines TRBV7-2 with TRBJ2-7; 12 bases are a match to TRBD2. This CDR3 comprises 17 residues. With V trimmed by 1 base and J by 4 bases, 8 bases remained unmatched. Per the germline V gene, CDR1 is SGHTA and CDR2 is FQGNSA. The CDR3 region has the DNA TGTGCCAGCAGCTTAGTAGGGGCTAGCGGGGGGGCTTACGAGCAGTACTTC. As protein: CASSLVGASGGAYEQYF. The full variable domain, rest sourced from reference TRBV7-2 and TRBJ2-7, is GAGVSQSPSNKVTEKGKDVELRCDPISGHTALYWYRQSLGQGLEFLIYFQGNSAPDKSGLPSDRFSAERTGGSVSTLTIQRTQQEDSAVYLCASSLVGASGGAYEQYFGPGTRLTVT.

The V gene is TRBV30, the J gene TRBJ2-4, with 10 nucleotides matching TRBD2. CDR3 length equals 17 residues. V shed 4 bases and J 0 bases; nucleotides not matched to a gene: 9. Germline-derived CDR1 and CDR2 are GTSNPN and SVGIG (reference sequence). CDR3 DNA: TGTGCCTGGACTAGCGGGAGATGGGCACTAGCCAAAAACATTCAGTACTTC. Residues: CAWTSGRWALAKNIQYF.

This rearrangement joins TRBV11-2 to TRBJ2-1; D is unclear. Germline V gene data show CDR1 as SGHAT and CDR2 as FQNNGV. The CDR3 runs to 16 residues. Trimming took off 2 bases at V and 3 bases at J, with 14 bases between the two ends. In DNA, the CDR3 is TGTGCCAGCAGCTTACACAGCTCCCTCCTCTACAATGAGCAGTTCTTC. It encodes CASSLHSSLLYNEQFF. Filled out from reference TRBV11-2 and TRBJ2-1, the complete variable domain reads EAGVAQSPRYKIIEKRQSVAFWCNPISGHATLYWYQQILGQGPKLLIQFQNNGVVDDSQLPKDRFSAERLKGVDSTLKIQPAKLEDSAVYLCASSLHSSLLYNEQFFGPGTRLTVL.